Here is one T cell receptor (beta chain) with its context. Its specificity is not known. This sample was taken from a study of identical twins. General study findings and limits: Weaker excess sharing between twins was seen in beta out-of-frame sequences. Compared with unrelated sharing, twin-shared out-of-frame alpha sequences had more low-probability sequences.

MiXCR, applied by TCRdb to the 5' RACE reads, yields one record per CDR3 protein. Among about 660,000 distinct CDR3 sequences, 8.6% were seen once, and the ten largest hold 0.8% to 1%. V lost 1 base, J lost 2 bases, and 8 bases lay in between. From germline, CDR1 is MGHDK and CDR2 SYGVNS. This CDR3 is built from 14 residues. These same data were also listed under a study on yellow fever vaccine responses in identical twins. That work states: Twins reportedly had a vaccine T cell response that seemed partly convergent, partly personalized.

This TCR derives from a woman under 30 in good health. This sequence joins TRBV25-1 and TRBJ1-2; maybe TRBD1 (5 bases). What was sequenced was PBMCs. The CDR3 is CASSELDKNYGYTF. Written as DNA, the CDR3 is TGTGCCAGCAGTGAATTGGACAAAAACTATGGCTACACCTTC.